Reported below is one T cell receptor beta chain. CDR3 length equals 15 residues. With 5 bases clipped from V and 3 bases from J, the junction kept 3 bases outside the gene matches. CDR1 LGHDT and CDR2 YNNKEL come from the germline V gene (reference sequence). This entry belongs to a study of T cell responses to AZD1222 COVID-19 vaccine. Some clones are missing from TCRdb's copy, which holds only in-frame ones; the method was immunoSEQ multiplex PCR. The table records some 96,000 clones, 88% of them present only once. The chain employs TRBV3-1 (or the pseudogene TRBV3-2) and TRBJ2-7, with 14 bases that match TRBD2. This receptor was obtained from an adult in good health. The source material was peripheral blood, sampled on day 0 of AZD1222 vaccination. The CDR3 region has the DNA TGTGCCAGCAGCTACGGACTAGCGGGAGGCTACGAGCAGTACTTC. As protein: CASSYGLAGGYEQYF.